This T cell receptor (beta chain) was sequenced in a study of T and B cells in COVID-19 patients. Germline V gene data show CDR1 as SGHDT and CDR2 as YYEEEE. V shed 4 bases and J shed 5 bases, with 10 bases lying between them. This CDR3 is built from 13 residues. BIOMED2 TRB-A/B primer pools were used in multiplex TRB PCR. TCRdb redid the calling of the multiplex PCR reads with MiXCR, one entry per CDR3 protein. This table has over 6,000 distinct CDR3 sequences, approximately 36% appearing once. TRB was amplified from around 250-460 ng of blood genomic DNA. This chain joins TRBV5-6 and TRBJ2-1; D is unclear. The TCR was taken from a human donor with active COVID-19. The sequenced material came from blood. The CDR3 DNA sequence: TGTGCCAGCAGCGCGTACCTAAACAATGAGCAGTTCTTC. This encodes CASSAYLNNEQFF.